This T cell receptor beta chain was identified during a study of cytomegalovirus exposure and HLA in healthy donors. Details on this clone: Its antigen remains unidentified.

Whole-study results and caveats: One variant, a missense change in DCLRE1C, was linked in a later analysis to TCR beta V- and J-gene trimming. From TCR beta sequences, most subjects' HLA-A and HLA-B alleles were reportedly predicted accurately.

The CDR3 totals 14 residues. V was pared by 5 bases and J by 3 bases, with 4 bases of the junction left unmatched. Germline V gene sequence: CDR1 SEHNR, CDR2 FQNEAQ (reference sequence). 60 Vbeta and 13 Jbeta primers were used in PCR. Using immunoSEQ multiplex PCR, the repertoire was profiled, and TCRdb retains in-frame clones only, with some absent. The table includes 150,000 to 200,000 clones, about 73% detected once. Source material: PBMCs. The receptor was isolated from a middle-aged woman in good health and CMV-seronegative. V and J are TRBV7-9 and TRBJ2-1; 7 bases line up with TRBD1. The CDR3 spells CASSPRDSYNEQFF. The DNA of the CDR3 is TGTGCCAGCAGCCCCCGGGACAGCTACAATGAGCAGTTCTTC. Full variable domain (remainder filled in from reference TRBV7-9 and TRBJ2-1): DTGVSQNPRHKITKRGQNVTFRCDPISEHNRLYWYRQTLGQGPEFLTYFQNEAQLEKSRLLSDRFSAERPKGSFSTLEIQRTEQGDSAMYLCASSPRDSYNEQFFGPGTRLTVL.